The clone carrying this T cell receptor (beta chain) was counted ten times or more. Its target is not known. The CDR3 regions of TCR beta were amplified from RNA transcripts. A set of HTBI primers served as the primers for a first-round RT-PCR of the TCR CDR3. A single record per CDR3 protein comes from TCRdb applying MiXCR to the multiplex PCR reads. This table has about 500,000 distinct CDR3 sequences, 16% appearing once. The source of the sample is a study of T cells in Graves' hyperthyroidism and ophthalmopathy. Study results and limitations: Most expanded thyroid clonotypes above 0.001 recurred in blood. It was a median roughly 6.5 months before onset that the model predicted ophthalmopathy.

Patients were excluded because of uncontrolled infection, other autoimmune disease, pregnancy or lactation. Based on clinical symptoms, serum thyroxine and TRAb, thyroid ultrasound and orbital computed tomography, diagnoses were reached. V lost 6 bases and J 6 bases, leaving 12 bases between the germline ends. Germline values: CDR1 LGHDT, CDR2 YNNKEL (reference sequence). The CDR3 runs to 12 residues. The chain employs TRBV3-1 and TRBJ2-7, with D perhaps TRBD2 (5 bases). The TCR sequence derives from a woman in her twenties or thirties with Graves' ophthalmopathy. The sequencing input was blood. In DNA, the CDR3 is TGTGCCAGCAGTCATGGACTGACCGAGCAGTACTTC. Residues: CASSHGLTEQYF.